The 27 T cell receptor beta chains below were found in one sample sequenced in a study of blood T cells in healthy people across ages. Primed by a sample-barcoded 5' primer and a J-beta primer mix, a second PCR proceeded for about 7 to 11 cycles. Each CDR3 protein gets one entry after TCRdb re-called the 5' RACE reads with MiXCR. The data show over 1.5 million distinct CDR3 sequences, with roughly 52% seen just once and approximately 2% held by the top ten. The sample comprised blood. The origin of the receptors is a middle-aged woman in good health.

This clonotype was counted only a few times. V and J are TRBV20-1 and TRBJ2-3, with D unclear. The V gene's germline CDR1 is DFQATT and CDR2 SNEGSKA (reference sequence). CDR3 length: 13 residues. Trimming left V 4 bases short and J 0 bases short, with 8 bases between. CDR3 protein: CSATSPSTDTQYF. Here the CDR3 DNA reads TGCAGTGCTACCAGCCCCAGCACAGATACGCAGTATTTT.

The chain recombines TRBV12-3 or TRBV12-4 with TRBJ2-5; tentatively, D is TRBD1 or TRBD2 (6 bases each). V lost 3 bases and J 5 bases, leaving 31 bases between the germline ends. CDR3 size: 20 residues. CDR3 amino acids: CASSFDRGGSVGGPSETQYF. The CDR3 DNA is TGTGCCAGCAGTTTTGATCGGGGCGGGTCGGTAGGGGGGCCCTCGGAGACCCAGTACTTC.

The gene calls are TRBV4-3 and TRBJ2-1, with 7 bases that match TRBD1. Germline loops: CDR1 LGHNA, CDR2 YSLEER. The CDR3 has 16 residues. V was pared by 2 bases and J by 4 bases, with 8 bases of the junction left unmatched. In nucleotides, the CDR3 is TGCGCCAGCAGCCAAAGCCGGGACAGTATATACAATGAGCAGTTCTTC. This encodes CASSQSRDSIYNEQFF.

This chain uses TRBV10-3 with TRBJ1-1; tentatively, D is TRBD1 (6 bases). Between the trimmed V and J ends, which lost 7 bases and 6 bases, there was a span of 18 bases. The CDR3 runs 14 residues. CDR1 and CDR2 from the germline V gene are ENHRY and SYGVKD. This CDR3 reads CAITEGQGRSEAFF. The CDR3 DNA is TGTGCCATCACCGAGGGTCAGGGGAGGTCTGAAGCTTTCTTT.

A few counts support this clonotype. The chain links TRBV15 to TRBJ1-2; D remains ambiguous. The CDR3 runs 14 residues. V was cut by 4 bases and J by 4 bases, with 13 bases left in between. Germline lookup yields CDR1 LNHNV and CDR2 YYDKDF (reference sequence). The CDR3 here is CATSKPETLYGYTF. Written as DNA, the CDR3 is TGTGCCACCAGCAAACCTGAGACTCTCTATGGCTACACCTTC. The full variable domain, rest sourced from reference TRBV15 and TRBJ1-2, is DAMVIQNPRYQVTQFGKPVTLSCSQTLNHNVMYWYQQKSSQAPKLLFHYYDKDFNNEADTPDNFQSRRPNTSFCFLDIRSPGLGDTAMYLCATSKPETLYGYTFGSGTRLTVV.

The V call is TRBV12-3 or TRBV12-4, the J call TRBJ1-5, with D possibly matching TRBD1 (6 bases). The CDR3 totals 13 residues. With 7 bases removed from V and 4 bases from J, the gap between germline ends came to 11 bases. This CDR3 reads CASTGVGNQPQHF. CDR3 DNA sequence: TGTGCCAGCACAGGGGTTGGAAATCAGCCCCAGCATTTT.

About this clonotype: The junction departs from the called germline gene at one end, perhaps through a read error. The gene calls are TRBV4-3 and TRBJ2-4, with 7 bases fitting TRBD1. The germline gives CDR1 LGHNA, CDR2 YSLEER. This CDR3 region has 18 residues. The CDR3, as DNA: TGCGCCGGCAGCATGTCTCGGGACAGACCGTATGGGGAAAACATTCAGTACTTC. Translated, it gives CAGSMSRDRPYGENIQYF.

The rearrangement joins TRBV29-1 to TRBJ2-1, with 8 positions matching TRBD1. Matching the DNA end better, TRBJ2-7 makes the J call doubtful. CDR3 length: 16 amino acids. The germline gives CDR1 SQVTM, CDR2 ANQGSEA. The CDR3 nucleotides are TGCAGCGTTGTTCCTTGGACAGGGCGAACCTACAATGAGCAGTACTTC. Protein sequence: CSVVPWTGRTYNEQYF.

This clonotype was seen more than once but under ten times. This rearrangement joins TRBV20-1 to TRBJ2-1; 7 bases are shared with TRBD2. With V trimmed by 0 bases and J by 4 bases, 6 bases remained unmatched. The CDR3 is 15 residues long. Germline V lookup: CDR1 DFQATT, CDR2 SNEGSKA (reference sequence). Written as DNA, the CDR3 is TGCAGTGCTAGAGACGGAAGCGGGACTTACAATGAGCAGTTCTTC. As protein: CSARDGSGTYNEQFF.

The chain has TRBV27 and TRBJ1-4; D is possibly TRBD1 (6 bases). In germline, CDR1 is MNHEY, CDR2 SMNVEV (reference sequence). CDR3 length equals 15 residues. The V end was cut by 6 bases, the J end by 3 bases, with 14 bases between. Here the CDR3 reads CASSFLRGANEKLFF. In DNA form, the CDR3 reads TGTGCCAGCAGCTTCCTCAGGGGTGCTAATGAAAAACTGTTTTTT. The full variable domain, in which reference TRBV27 and TRBJ1-4 provide the parts outside the CDR3, is EAQVTQNPRYLITVTGKKLTVTCSQNMNHEYMSWYRQDPGLGLRQIYYSMNVEVTDKGDVPEGYKVSRKEKRNFPLILESPSPNQTSLYFCASSFLRGANEKLFFGSGTQLSVL.

This CDR3 is CASTSWGSGYTF. The DNA of the CDR3 is TGTGCCAGCACGTCCTGGGGTTCCGGCTACACCTTC. The J gene is TRBJ1-2, the V gene TRBV6-1; D not resolved. This CDR3 is 12 amino acids long. Germline V gene data show CDR1 as MNHNS and CDR2 as SASEGT. The germline V and J ends were trimmed by 7 bases and 8 bases, with 14 bases remaining between them.

The chain combines TRBV6-1 with TRBJ2-5; 12 bases fit TRBD2. Germline values: CDR1 MNHNS, CDR2 SASEGT. V gave up 6 bases and J gave up 2 bases; unmatched junction bases: 7. The CDR3 runs 16 residues. In nucleotides, the CDR3 is TGTGCCAGCAGACCCACTAGCGGGGGGAATCAAGAGACCCAGTACTTC. Amino acids: CASRPTSGGNQETQYF.

This rearrangement joins TRBV6-6 to TRBJ2-4; the D call may be TRBD1 or TRBD2 (5 bases each). The CDR3 totals 14 residues. Germline loops: CDR1 MNHNY, CDR2 SVGAGI (reference sequence). V was cut by 5 bases and J by 4 bases, with 12 bases left in between. The CDR3 is CASSPRDHKNIQYF. In DNA, the CDR3 is TGTGCCAGCAGTCCCCGGGACCATAAAAACATTCAGTACTTC.

This clonotype has just a few counts. The chain couples TRBV20-1 to TRBJ1-2; D gene uncertain. The germline CDR1 and CDR2 sequences are DFQATT and SNEGSKA (reference sequence). The V and J ends lost 2 bases and 3 bases respectively, with 10 bases between them. This CDR3 has 13 residues. The CDR3 DNA is TGCAGTGCTAGAAGGCCGCCGGACTATGGCTACACCTTC. Protein sequence: CSARRPPDYGYTF.

Only a few counts were recorded for this clonotype. In DNA, the CDR3 is TGTGCCAGCAGCGGCCCGGGACAGGGGGTTTCCTACGAGCAGTACTTC. This translates into CASSGPGQGVSYEQYF. The chain links TRBV13 to TRBJ2-7; 11 positions agree with TRBD1. V was clipped by 5 bases and J by 1 base; unmatched bases: 7. Germline V gene lookup returns CDR1 PRHDT and CDR2 FYEKMQ (reference sequence). This CDR3 has 16 amino acids.

Many counts were recorded for this clonotype. The chain has TRBV9 and TRBJ2-1; possibly TRBD1 for D (8 bases). CDR1 is SGDLS and CDR2 is YYNGEE in the germline V gene. The CDR3 has 14 residues. V was clipped by 2 bases and J by 8 bases, with 14 bases between them. The CDR3 region is CASSVYRGRDEQFF. For the CDR3, the DNA is TGTGCCAGCAGCGTTTACAGGGGGAGGGATGAGCAGTTCTTC.

This clonotype was seen only a few times. This chain links TRBV7-6 with TRBJ2-1; no clear D gene. V gave up 5 bases and J gave up 0 bases, with 11 bases separating them. Germline CDR1 SGHVS, CDR2 FNYEAQ. The CDR3 consists of 15 residues. CDR3: CASSPHTSSYNEQFF. CDR3 coding DNA: TGTGCCAGCAGCCCGCACACGAGCTCCTACAATGAGCAGTTCTTC.

V gene TRBV5-1 combines with J gene TRBJ1-1, with a weak D call TRBD1 (5 bases). V lost 1 base to trimming and J lost 3 bases, with 10 bases between them. Germline values: CDR1 SGHRS, CDR2 YFSETQ. There are 14 residues in the CDR3. The CDR3, as DNA: TGCGCCAGCAGCTTGAGCAGGGAGTACACTGAAGCTTTCTTT. Translated: CASSLSREYTEAFF.

This sequence joins TRBV6-2 or TRBV6-3 and TRBJ2-4, with a weak D call TRBD2 (5 bases). The V gene lost 4 bases and the J gene lost 4 bases, with 14 bases spanning the gap. The germline V gene encodes CDR1 MNHEY and CDR2 SVGEGT. CDR3 length: 15 residues. The CDR3 nucleotides are TGTGCCAGCAGTTCTAGCATGCCCTTAAAAAACATTCAGTACTTC. This translates into CASSSSMPLKNIQYF.

This chain connects TRBV6-5 to TRBJ2-5; 9 nucleotides agree with TRBD2. This CDR3 is built from 12 residues. CDR1 and CDR2 from the germline V gene are MNHEY and SVGAGI. V was pared by 8 bases and J by 11 bases, with 9 bases of the junction left unmatched. CDR3: CASAGGNNEQYF. The CDR3 nucleotides are TGTGCCAGCGCGGGGGGGAACAATGAGCAGTACTTC.

The J gene is TRBJ2-5, the V gene TRBV24-1; D is possibly TRBD2 (6 bases). Germline V gives CDR1 KGHDR, CDR2 SFDVKD. The ends were cut back, 2 bases at V and 5 bases at J, with 17 bases in the middle. There are 16 residues in the CDR3. The CDR3 is CATSDSAGLALETQYF. The CDR3 nucleotides read TGTGCCACCAGTGATTCGGCGGGGTTGGCCCTGGAGACCCAGTACTTC.

Only a few counts were recorded for this clonotype. The chain is built from TRBV7-2 and TRBJ2-1; D perhaps matches TRBD2 (6 bases). This CDR3 contains 15 residues. The ends were cut back, 5 bases at V and 5 bases at J, with 16 bases in the middle. Germline CDR1 SGHTA, CDR2 FQGNSA. The CDR3 spells CASSPIVGGDNEQFF. The CDR3 nucleotides read TGTGCCAGCAGCCCCATCGTCGGGGGTGACAATGAGCAGTTCTTC. The variable domain in full, completed from reference TRBV7-2 and TRBJ2-1, reads GAGVSQSPSNKVTEKGKDVELRCDPISGHTALYWYRQSLGQGLEFLIYFQGNSAPDKSGLPSDRFSAERTGGSVSTLTIQRTQQEDSAVYLCASSPIVGGDNEQFFGPGTRLTVL.

The table lists this clonotype with a few counts. The J gene is TRBJ2-7, the V gene TRBV6-5; 9 bases align to TRBD1. Germline V gives CDR1 MNHEY, CDR2 SVGAGI. V lost 5 bases to trimming and J lost 5 bases; unmatched junction nucleotides: 7. This CDR3 is 14 amino acids long. The CDR3 DNA reads TGTGCCAGCAGTAGGCCGGGACAGGGTAACGAGCAGTACTTC. This gives the protein CASSRPGQGNEQYF.

This sequence joins TRBV29-1 and TRBJ2-3, with D uncertain. From germline, CDR1 is SQVTM and CDR2 ANQGSEA. The CDR3 length is 12 residues. Trimming took off 3 bases at V and 2 bases at J, with 6 bases between the two ends. The DNA for the CDR3 is TGCAGCGTTGACGCTATCACAGATACGCAGTATTTT. Translating gives CSVDAITDTQYF.

This clonotype was seen only a few times. The chain is built from TRBV9 and TRBJ1-2; D possibly corresponds to TRBD1 (5 bases). The CDR3 has 12 amino acids. V dropped 6 bases and J dropped 9 bases, with 15 bases sitting between them. Germline loops: CDR1 SGDLS, CDR2 YYNGEE. The CDR3 sequence is CASKSGPLSYTF. CDR3 bases: TGTGCCAGCAAATCAGGGCCCCTGAGCTACACCTTC. Complete variable domain (other parts from reference TRBV9 and TRBJ1-2): DSGVTQTPKHLITATGQRVTLRCSPRSGDLSVYWYQQSLDQGLQFLIQYYNGEERAKGNILERFSAQQFPDLHSELNLSSLELGDSALYFCASKSGPLSYTFGSGTRLTVV.

The chain recombines TRBV7-2 with TRBJ2-7; D is unresolved. The CDR3 has 14 residues. The V end lost 1 base, the J end lost 9 bases, and 16 bases lay between the germline ends. Germline CDR1 and CDR2: SGHTA and FQGNSA. In DNA, the CDR3 is TGTGCCAGCAGCTTAGGACTTGTGCCCCACAGGCAGTACTTC. This codes for CASSLGLVPHRQYF.

The table lists this clonotype with a few counts. V gene TRBV27 combines with J gene TRBJ2-2; no firm D call. The length of the CDR3 is 14 residues. CDR1 MNHEY and CDR2 SMNVEV come from the germline V gene (reference sequence). V lost 3 bases and J 2 bases, leaving 7 bases between the germline ends. CDR3 DNA: TGTGCCAGCAGTTTCGGGCTTAACACCGGGGAGCTGTTTTTT. It encodes CASSFGLNTGELFF.